These T cell receptor beta chains were read from a single sample in a study of T cells expressing NK-cell markers. Reprocessing the 5' RACE reads, TCRdb reports a single entry for every CDR3 protein and omits DNA. Here the sample table reports fewer than 400,000 distinct CDR3 sequences. The specimen sequenced was blood T cells: a sorted CD56 or NKG2C T cell subset, CD4+ or CD8+ T cells, or bulk PBMC T cells (not recorded which). These receptors came from a woman in her 50s in good health. The CDR3 runs from the conserved cysteine through the conserved F or W.

V	J	CDR3
TRBV15	TRBJ2-5	CATSRDFSETQYF
TRBV28	TRBJ1-4	CASSLRGRPNEKLFF
TRBV20-1	TRBJ2-5	CGAGFQETQYF
TRBV11-3	TRBJ2-3	CASSLSGTPSTDTQYF
TRBV20-1	TRBJ2-1	CSARGLVGNEQFF
TRBV4-1	TRBJ2-1	CASSQDYQRVYNEQFF
TRBV28	TRBJ2-5	CASSPGLAGGTETQYF
TRBV4-1	TRBJ1-1	CASSRLMGQGDTEAFF
TRBV4-1	TRBJ1-2	CASSQSGGNYGYTF
TRBV11-1	TRBJ2-1	CASSEDRPGTFSSYNEQFF